A selection of T cell receptor beta chains follows, all from one sample in a study of blood T cells in healthy people across ages. MiXCR, applied by TCRdb to the 5' RACE reads, yields one record per CDR3 protein. The table records fewer than 2,000,000 distinct CDR3 sequences, 35% to 50% of them present only once. Sequenced: blood. The receptor source for this set is a human donor in good health. Both conserved end residues are part of each CDR3. D genes are given only for firm matches. Clone size is given for some rows only: seen once, a few or many times, or a class if the clone is expanded.

V gene	clone size	D gene	J gene	CDR3 protein	CDR3 DNA
TRBV20-1	few	.	TRBJ1-4	CSASRVVNEKLFF	TGCAGTGCTAGTCGAGTCGTTAATGAAAAACTGTTTTTT
TRBV20-1	.	.	TRBJ2-5	CSPYVADRETQYF	TGCAGTCCTTATGTAGCGGACAGGGAGACCCAGTACTTC
TRBV5-6	.	.	TRBJ2-7	CASSTPLEAVPSYEQYF	TGTGCCAGCAGCACGCCGCTCGAGGCAGTACCTTCCTACGAGCAGTACTTC
TRBV5-6	many	.	TRBJ2-3	CASSLALADTQYF	TGTGCCAGCAGCTTGGCCCTAGCAGATACGCAGTATTTT
TRBV7-2	few	.	TRBJ2-5	CASSARVRETQYF	TGTGCCAGCAGCGCCAGGGTGAGAGAGACCCAGTACTTC
TRBV5-6	few	.	TRBJ2-4	CASSLVRDIKNIQYF	TGTGCCAGCAGCTTAGTAAGGGACATTAAAAACATTCAGTACTTC
TRBV29-1	.	TRBD2	TRBJ2-3	CSVEGTSGTDTQYF	TGCAGCGTTGAGGGGACTAGTGGCACAGATACGCAGTATTTT
TRBV20-1	.	.	TRBJ2-3	CNAKPRVDTQYF	TGCAATGCGAAACCACGGGTAGATACGCAGTATTTT
TRBV18	.	.	TRBJ1-2	CASSPRTVDGYTF	TGTGCCAGCTCACCGCGGACAGTGGATGGCTACACCTTC
TRBV7-2	.	.	TRBJ2-5	CASSSPRKTQYF	TGTGCCAGCAGCTCCCCTCGAAAGACCCAGTACTTC
TRBV18	.	TRBD1	TRBJ1-2	CASSPTTGLHGYTF	TGTGCCAGCTCACCGACGACAGGGTTACATGGCTACACCTTC
TRBV16	.	.	TRBJ1-2	CASSPGDGHYGYTF	TGTGCCAGCAGCCCCGGGGACGGCCACTATGGCTACACCTTC
TRBV29-1	few	.	TRBJ1-4	CSVEAGSEGGDKEKLFF	TGCAGCGTTGAAGCGGGTTCGGAGGGAGGTGACAAAGAAAAACTGTTTTTT
TRBV27	few	.	TRBJ1-1	CASSFFGRAFF	TGTGCCAGTAGTTTTTTCGGGAGAGCTTTCTTT
TRBV12-3/TRBV12-4	few	.	TRBJ2-7	CASSQTGINYEQYF	TGTGCCAGCAGCCAGACCGGGATAAACTACGAGCAGTACTTC
TRBV5-1	.	TRBD1	TRBJ2-5	CASSLEGTGRQETQYF	TGCGCCAGCAGCTTGGAGGGGACAGGGCGACAAGAGACCCAGTACTTC
TRBV20-1	few	TRBD2	TRBJ2-1	CSAYSGGASEQFF	TGCAGTGCCTATAGCGGGGGGGCTTCTGAGCAGTTCTTC
TRBV18	few	.	TRBJ2-5	CASTRGAILEETQYF	TGTGCCAGCACCCGGGGGGCTATATTGGAGGAGACCCAGTACTTC
TRBV2	.	.	TRBJ1-4	CASSEAGDRLSEKLFF	TGTGCCAGCAGTGAAGCGGGTGACAGGTTGAGTGAAAAACTGTTTTTT
TRBV28	.	.	TRBJ2-7	CASSSPNSYYEQYF	TGTGCCAGCAGTTCGCCGAACAGTTACTACGAGCAGTACTTC
TRBV6-1	.	TRBD2	TRBJ2-4	CASSGTSGGSIQYF	TGTGCCAGCAGTGGGACTAGCGGGGGGTCCATTCAGTACTTC
TRBV7-2	.	.	TRBJ1-2	CASSLLQPYGYTF	TGTGCCAGCAGCTTATTGCAGCCTTATGGCTACACCTTC
TRBV11-1	few	.	TRBJ2-3	CASSLFGAADTQYF	TGTGCCAGCAGCTTATTTGGGGCAGCAGATACGCAGTATTTT
TRBV24-1	.	.	TRBJ2-1	CATSDFIGRYNEQFF	TGTGCCACCAGTGATTTTATTGGACGGTACAATGAGCAGTTCTTC
TRBV18	.	.	TRBJ1-4	CASSQMERSTTNEKLFF	TGTGCCAGCTCACAAATGGAACGGAGCACAACTAATGAAAAACTGTTTTTT
TRBV6-5	many	.	TRBJ1-2	CASSLNPVPNYGYTF	TGTGCCAGCAGTTTAAACCCCGTCCCAAACTATGGCTACACCTTC
TRBV24-1	.	TRBD2	TRBJ2-3	CATSDPGLVESYSSTDTQYF	TGTGCCACCAGTGATCCAGGACTAGTCGAGTCCTATTCTAGCACAGATACGCAGTATTTT
TRBV7-9	many	.	TRBJ2-1	CASSPSRLGGSEQFF	TGTGCCAGCAGCCCTAGTCGGCTAGGGGGGAGTGAGCAGTTCTTC
TRBV18	.	.	TRBJ1-2	CASSLNQGSLDGYTF	TGTGCCAGCTCACTAAATCAGGGGTCCCTGGATGGCTACACCTTC
TRBV10-2	few	.	TRBJ2-3	CASSFWGGLTTDTQYF	TGCGCCAGCAGTTTTTGGGGAGGACTCACGACAGATACGCAGTATTTT
TRBV7-2	.	.	TRBJ1-2	CASSLSRDIYGYTF	TGTGCCAGCAGCCTTTCCCGGGACATTTATGGCTACACCTTC
TRBV20-1	.	TRBD2	TRBJ2-1	CSALAGGPGEQFF	TGCAGTGCTCTAGCGGGGGGGCCGGGTGAGCAGTTCTTC
TRBV12-3/TRBV12-4	many	.	TRBJ2-7	CASSLVAYEQYF	TGTGCCAGCAGCTTAGTCGCCTACGAGCAGTACTTC
TRBV7-2	few	TRBD1	TRBJ2-7	CASSFTSGTGREQYF	TGTGCCAGCAGCTTCACCTCGGGGACAGGGCGAGAGCAGTACTTC
TRBV15	.	.	TRBJ1-1	CATGRDGTEAFF	TGTGCCACCGGCAGAGATGGGACTGAAGCTTTCTTT
TRBV20-1	.	.	TRBJ2-7	CSAREMGDEQYF	TGCAGTGCTAGAGAGATGGGGGACGAGCAGTACTTC
TRBV6-6	.	TRBD1	TRBJ1-5	CASSGQTGGINQPQHF	TGTGCCAGCAGTGGGCAGACAGGGGGCATCAATCAGCCCCAGCATTTT
TRBV6-2/TRBV6-3	.	.	TRBJ2-3	CASSYSNLSGDTQYF	TGTGCCAGCAGTTACTCGAACCTCTCAGGAGATACGCAGTATTTT
TRBV18	few	.	TRBJ1-1	CASSPNRQSFDEAFF	TGTGCCAGCTCACCAAACAGACAGTCTTTTGATGAAGCTTTCTTT
TRBV6-5	.	.	TRBJ1-2	CASSYSDLYYTF	TGTGCCAGCAGTTACTCGGACCTCTACTACACCTTC
TRBV24-1	few	TRBD1	TRBJ1-2	CATRPGQGYGYTF	TGTGCCACCAGACCGGGACAGGGATATGGCTACACCTTC
TRBV7-9	.	.	TRBJ2-6	CASSLAGLLSGANVLTF	TGTGCCAGCAGCTTAGCGGGGCTGCTCAGTGGGGCCAACGTCCTGACTTTC
TRBV28	few	TRBD2	TRBJ2-3	CASSLYSGELTDTQYF	TGTGCCAGCAGTTTGTACAGCGGGGAACTCACAGATACGCAGTATTTT
TRBV5-1	few	.	TRBJ2-7	CASSRGQSIYEQYF	TGCGCCAGCAGCCGCGGACAGAGCATCTACGAGCAGTACTTC
TRBV7-3	few	TRBD1	TRBJ2-1	CASSLMDRGYNEQFF	TGTGCCAGCAGCTTAATGGACAGGGGCTACAATGAGCAGTTCTTC
TRBV2	few	.	TRBJ1-2	CASTDPESNYDYTF	TGTGCCAGCACCGACCCGGAGTCCAACTATGACTACACCTTC
TRBV14	few	.	TRBJ1-2	CASSKESGPHFGGYTF	TGTGCCAGCAGCAAGGAGTCCGGACCCCACTTTGGTGGCTACACCTTC
TRBV5-1	few	.	TRBJ2-5	CASSLDGREETQYF	TGCGCCAGCAGCTTGGACGGCAGGGAAGAGACCCAGTACTTC